In this sample, the clone carrying this T cell receptor beta chain turned up once. What it recognizes is unknown. Sequence at one end of the junction differs from germline and may be a read error. The TCR beta cDNA libraries carried unique molecular identifiers. TCRdb itself ran the PCR reads through MiXCR, one entry per CDR3 protein. Of a few hundred thousand distinct CDR3 sequences in the sample, approximately 46% are singletons; the top ten hold 9% to 13%. This sample stems from a study of post-analysis software for immune sequencing data. General study points: With TRBV5-6, TRBV5-1 and TRBV20-1 included, 4 or 5 TRBV segments were more frequent in patients than in controls. Controls significantly exceeded multiple sclerosis patients in normalized Chao1 diversity.

This CDR3 is 12 amino acids long. Looked up from germline, CDR1 is KGHDR and CDR2 is SFDVKD. This chain joins TRBV24-1 and TRBJ2-7; no reliable D call. The receptor was isolated from a girl aged 5 to 17 with multiple sclerosis. The sequencing sample was made of blood. CDR3 DNA sequence: TGTGCCACCGGCGAGCATACATACGAGCGGTACTTC. Protein sequence: CATGEHTYERYF.